The entry below gives a single T cell receptor beta chain sequence along with its context. Its cognate antigen is unknown. These data are taken from a study of T cells expressing NK-cell markers. Study in general: In sorted CD3+CD56+NKG2C+, CD3+CD56+NKG2C- and CD3+CD56-NKG2C+ T cells, TCR beta repertoires were obtained.

UMI-tagged 5'RACE template switching yielded the TCR beta cDNA. TCRdb re-called the 5' RACE reads; every CDR3 protein appears as one record, without DNA. The ten top clones account for under 0.5%, within a sample of some 300,000 distinct CDR3 sequences. Notes on the study in general: In several donors, these clonotypes also led the CD3+CD56-NKG2C+ fraction.

The TCR sequence derives from a man between 18 and 35 years old in good health. The sequenced sample was blood T cells: a sorted CD56 or NKG2C T cell subset, CD4+ or CD8+ T cells, or bulk PBMC T cells (not recorded which).

The CDR3 sequence is CASSPLGVGQYF. The V gene is TRBV7-2, the J gene TRBJ2-3; TCRdb's D call of TRBD1 is untestable without DNA. The CDR3 sequence is 12 residues long. Germline V gives CDR1 SGHTA, CDR2 FQGNSA.